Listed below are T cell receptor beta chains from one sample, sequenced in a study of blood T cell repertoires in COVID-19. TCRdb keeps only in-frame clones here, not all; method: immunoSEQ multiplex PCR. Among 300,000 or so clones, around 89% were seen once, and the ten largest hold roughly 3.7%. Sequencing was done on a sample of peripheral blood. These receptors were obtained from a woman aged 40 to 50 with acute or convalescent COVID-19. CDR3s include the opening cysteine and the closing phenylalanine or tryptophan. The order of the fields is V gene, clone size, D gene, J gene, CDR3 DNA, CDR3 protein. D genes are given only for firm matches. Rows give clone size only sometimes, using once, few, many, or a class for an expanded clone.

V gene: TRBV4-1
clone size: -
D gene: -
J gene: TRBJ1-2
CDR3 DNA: TGCGCCAGCAGCCAAGATCCAGGTGGGAACTATGGCTACACCTTC
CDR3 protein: CASSQDPGGNYGYTF

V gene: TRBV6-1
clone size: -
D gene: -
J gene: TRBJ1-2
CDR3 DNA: TGTGCCAGCAGTGAAATCCCCGGCTATGGCTACACCTTC
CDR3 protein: CASSEIPGYGYTF

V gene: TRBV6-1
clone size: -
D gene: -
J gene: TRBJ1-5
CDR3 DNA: TGTGCCAGCAGTGAAGTTTGGCCAGGGGACCGGCAGCCCCAGCATTTT
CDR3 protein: CASSEVWPGDRQPQHF

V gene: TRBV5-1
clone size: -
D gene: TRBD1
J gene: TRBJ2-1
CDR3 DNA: TGCGCCAGCAGCCCCAGGGGACAGGGGGGCGATGAGCAGTTCTTC
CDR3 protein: CASSPRGQGGDEQFF

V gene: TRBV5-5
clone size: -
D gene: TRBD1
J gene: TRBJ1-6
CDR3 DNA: TGTGCCAGCAGCTGGGGGACAGGGGGCAATTCACCCCTCCACTTT
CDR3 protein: CASSWGTGGNSPLHF

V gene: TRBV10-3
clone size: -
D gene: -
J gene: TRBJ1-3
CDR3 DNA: TGTGCCATCAGTGAGTTGTCAGGAGGAAACACCATATATTTT
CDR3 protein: CAISELSGGNTIYF

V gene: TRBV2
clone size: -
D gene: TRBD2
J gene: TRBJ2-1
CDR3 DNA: TGTGCCAGCAGTGAATCGGGACTAGCGGGGCGGCTGGCCTCCTACAATGAGCAGTTCTTC
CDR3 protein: CASSESGLAGRLASYNEQFF

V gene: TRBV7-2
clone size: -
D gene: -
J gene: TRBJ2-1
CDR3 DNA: TGTGCCAGCAGCCCCTCGGGAACTAGGCCCTACAATGAGCAGTTCTTC
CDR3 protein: CASSPSGTRPYNEQFF

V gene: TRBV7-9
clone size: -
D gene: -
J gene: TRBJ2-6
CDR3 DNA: TGTGCCAGCAGCCTGACTCCCACAAGCCCGGGGGGGGCCAACGTCCTGACTTTC
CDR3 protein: CASSLTPTSPGGANVLTF

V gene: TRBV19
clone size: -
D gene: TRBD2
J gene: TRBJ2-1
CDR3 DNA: TGTGCCAGTAGTTATGTTCCTCTAGCGGGTGTGGGAAATGAGCAGTTCTTC
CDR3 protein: CASSYVPLAGVGNEQFF

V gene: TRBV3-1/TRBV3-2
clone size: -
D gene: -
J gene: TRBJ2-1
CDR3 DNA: TGTGCCAGCAGCCAAGGATTGGGACTCGGTGATGAGCAGTTCTTC
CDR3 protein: CASSQGLGLGDEQFF

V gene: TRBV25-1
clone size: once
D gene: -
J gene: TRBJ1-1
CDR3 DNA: TGTGCCAGCAGTGATCCCCTGGCAGGGGAAAGGGAAGCTTTCTTT
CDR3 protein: CASSDPLAGEREAFF

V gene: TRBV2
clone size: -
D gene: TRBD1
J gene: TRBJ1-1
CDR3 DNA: TGTGCCAGCAGCCGGACAGGAACCAACACTGAAGCTTTCTTT
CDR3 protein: CASSRTGTNTEAFF

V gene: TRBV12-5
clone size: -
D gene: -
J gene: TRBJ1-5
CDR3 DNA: TGTGCTAGTGGCCTTGGGGGCAGGGTGGGCAATCAGCCCCAGCATTTT
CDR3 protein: CASGLGGRVGNQPQHF

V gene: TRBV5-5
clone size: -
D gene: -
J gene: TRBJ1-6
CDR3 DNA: TGTGCCAGCAGCTTGGAGCTAAATTCACCCCTCCACTTT
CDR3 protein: CASSLELNSPLHF

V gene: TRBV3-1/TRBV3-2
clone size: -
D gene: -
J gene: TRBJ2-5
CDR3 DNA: TGTGCCAGCAGCCTAACCCCCGGGGAAGAGACCCAGTACTTC
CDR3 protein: CASSLTPGEETQYF

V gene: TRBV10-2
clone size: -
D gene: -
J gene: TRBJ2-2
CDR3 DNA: TGCGCCAGCAGTGACATCTTGAGCCTACGGGTCACCGGGGAGCTGTTTTTT
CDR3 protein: CASSDILSLRVTGELFF

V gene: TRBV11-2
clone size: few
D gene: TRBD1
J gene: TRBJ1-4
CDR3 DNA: TGTGCCAGCAACTGGGGGCAGGGGGGTGAAAAACTGTTTTTT
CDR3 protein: CASNWGQGGEKLFF

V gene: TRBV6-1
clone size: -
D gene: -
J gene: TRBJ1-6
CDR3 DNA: TGTGCCAGCAGTGAAGCCAGGGCAGGGCATTCACCCCTCCACTTT
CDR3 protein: CASSEARAGHSPLHF

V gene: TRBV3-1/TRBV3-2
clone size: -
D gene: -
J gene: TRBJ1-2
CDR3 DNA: TGTGCCAGCAGCCACGAACAGGGTAGGAGCTACACCTTC
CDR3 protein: CASSHEQGRSYTF

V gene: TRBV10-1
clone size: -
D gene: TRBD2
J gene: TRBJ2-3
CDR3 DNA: TGCGCCAGCGCTAGCGGGGACCAACTCGGCCCAGATACGCAGTATTTT
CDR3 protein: CASASGDQLGPDTQYF

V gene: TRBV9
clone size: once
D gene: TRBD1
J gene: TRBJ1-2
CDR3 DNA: TGTGCCAGCAGCGCCTGGACAGGGACGGTCATGGGGTACACCTTC
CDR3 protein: CASSAWTGTVMGYTF